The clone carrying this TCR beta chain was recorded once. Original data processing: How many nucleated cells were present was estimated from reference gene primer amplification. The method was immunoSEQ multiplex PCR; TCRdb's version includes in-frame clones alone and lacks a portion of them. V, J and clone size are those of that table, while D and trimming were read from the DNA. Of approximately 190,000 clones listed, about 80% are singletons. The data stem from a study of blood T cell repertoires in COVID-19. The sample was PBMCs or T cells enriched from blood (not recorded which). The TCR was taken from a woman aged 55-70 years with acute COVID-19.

The DNA of the CDR3 is TGTGCCAGTAAGAAGGGACAGGGGAATCAGCCCCAGCATTTT. As protein: CASKKGQGNQPQHF. The gene calls are TRBV19 and TRBJ1-5; the match to TRBD1 covers 10 bases. The V gene's germline CDR1 is LNHDA and CDR2 SQIVND (reference sequence). The J segment lost 4 bases and the V segment lost 7 bases, leaving 4 bases of the junction unmatched. The CDR3 contains 14 residues.